The next 15 T cell receptor beta chains were all read from a single sample in a study of T cells in Graves' hyperthyroidism and ophthalmopathy. The CDR3 regions of TCR beta were amplified from RNA transcripts. Using the HTBI primer set, a first-round RT-PCR was run on the TCR CDR3. TCRdb used MiXCR to reprocess the multiplex PCR reads, holding one entry per CDR3 protein. Of approximately 380,000 distinct CDR3 sequences detected, around 20% appear once; the ten largest clones hold around two fifths. The sample comprised blood. Every receptor here comes from a man aged 18 to 35 with Graves' ophthalmopathy.

This clonotype was counted at least ten times. The chain has TRBV3-1 and TRBJ1-6, with D possibly TRBD1 on 5 matching bases. Trimming left V 4 bases short and J 14 bases short, with 27 bases between. Germline V CDR1 and CDR2: LGHDT, YNNKEL (reference sequence). This CDR3 spans 17 amino acids. CDR3 bases: TGTGCCAGCAGCCGGGCCCGGGACGGCCGGGGTGGTGTGGCCCTCCACTTT. Encoded protein: CASSRARDGRGGVALHF.

There are a few counts of this clonotype. The rearrangement uses TRBV6-1 and TRBJ2-4; tentative D call: TRBD2 (6 bases). Per germline, CDR1 MNHNS and CDR2 SASEGT. V was cut by 4 bases and J by 8 bases, with 18 bases left in between. The CDR3 runs to 15 residues. CDR3 loop: CASSGGSPTGDIQYF. The CDR3 nucleotides are TGTGCCAGCAGTGGGGGCAGCCCCACGGGGGACATTCAGTACTTC.

This clonotype appeared a few times. CDR3 region: CASSATGDSPLHF. The DNA for the CDR3 is TGCGCCAGCAGCGCGACGGGTGATTCACCCCTCCACTTT. V is TRBV5-1 and J is TRBJ1-6; unclear D gene. Per the germline V gene, CDR1 is SGHRS and CDR2 is YFSETQ. V shed 4 bases and J shed 8 bases, with 10 bases lying between them. There are 13 residues in the CDR3.

In its sample, this clonotype was seen many times. This chain joins TRBV20-1 and TRBJ2-1; TRBD2 matches 8 bases. Looked up from germline, CDR1 is DFQATT and CDR2 is SNEGSKA (reference sequence). The CDR3 extends over 13 amino acids. V dropped 7 bases and J dropped 2; count of bases not matched to a gene: 4. The CDR3 loop reads CSESGGPYNEQFF. The CDR3 nucleotides are TGCAGTGAAAGCGGGGGTCCCTACAATGAGCAGTTCTTC.

This clonotype was detected many times. The V gene is TRBV11-2, the J gene TRBJ2-2, with D perhaps being TRBD1 or TRBD2 (5 bases each). This CDR3 spans 17 amino acids. The germline gives CDR1 SGHAT, CDR2 FQNNGV. Trimming stripped 5 bases from V and 2 bases from J, with 18 bases between. The CDR3 DNA reads TGTGCCAGCAGCCTGAGTACATGGGACCCCAACACCGGGGAGCTGTTTTTT. Protein product: CASSLSTWDPNTGELFF.

At least ten counts were recorded for this clonotype. V and J are TRBV6-5 and TRBJ1-2; 8 nucleotides align to TRBD1. This CDR3 is 17 amino acids long. The ends lost 2 bases at V and 8 bases at J; junction bases unmatched: 16. CDR1 and CDR2 from the germline V gene are MNHEY and SVGAGI. The CDR3 region is CASSYGGQGRRVGGYTF. In nucleotides, the CDR3 is TGTGCCAGCAGTTACGGAGGACAGGGTCGGCGAGTAGGCGGCTACACCTTC.

Remarks on this clonotype: At one end, the junction sequence differs from germline, possibly due to a read error. V is TRBV6-2 or TRBV6-3 and J is TRBJ1-5, with D perhaps TRBD1 (6 bases). Germline V gene lookup returns CDR1 MNHEY and CDR2 SVGEGT. The CDR3 has 14 amino acids. The CDR3 nucleotides are TGTGCCGGCAGTTACCAACAGGGAGGCCAGCCCCAGCATTTT. Translation gives CAGSYQQGGQPQHF.

This clonotype was observed many times. CDR3 amino acids: CASPGGPDTQYF. CDR3 DNA sequence: TGCGCCAGCCCAGGGGGGCCAGATACGCAGTATTTT. V usage is TRBV5-1 and J usage is TRBJ2-3; TRBD1 might be the D (7 bases). This CDR3 is 12 amino acids long. Germline V gives CDR1 SGHRS, CDR2 YFSETQ. The ends were cut back, 7 bases at V and 4 bases at J, with 10 bases in the middle.

This clonotype occurred a few times. The chain couples TRBV5-8 to TRBJ2-5; 8 bases match TRBD1. CDR1 and CDR2 (germline): SGHTS, YDEGEE. This CDR3 comprises 16 residues. Trimming removed 0 bases from V and 0 bases from J; junction bases left unmatched: 4. The CDR3 region has the DNA TGTGCCAGCAGCTTGGGGGACAGGTCGTACCAAGAGACCCAGTACTTC. Residues: CASSLGDRSYQETQYF.

This sequence joins TRBV5-1 and TRBJ2-3, with 7 bases lining up with TRBD2. Germline CDR1 SGHRS, CDR2 YFSETQ. Trimming removed 4 bases from V and 3 bases from J; junction bases left unmatched: 5. This CDR3 is built from 14 residues. The CDR3 DNA follows: TGCGCCAGCAGCCTGTGGACTAGTACAGATACGCAGTATTTT. Protein product: CASSLWTSTDTQYF.

For the CDR3, the DNA is TGTGCCAGCAGTTACACGGGGGGGCTGAATGAGCAGTTCTTC. Protein sequence: CASSYTGGLNEQFF. The chain uses TRBV6-2 or TRBV6-3 and TRBJ2-1, with 8 nucleotides matching TRBD2. CDR1 and CDR2 (germline): MNHEY, SVGEGT. V lost 2 bases to trimming and J lost 7 bases; unmatched junction nucleotides: 4. This CDR3 region has 14 residues.

This clonotype was seen a handful of times. The rearrangement joins TRBV4-1 to TRBJ2-1; D is uncertain. The CDR3 extends over 13 amino acids. V was cut by 4 bases and J by 10 bases, with 14 bases left in between. The germline gives CDR1 MGHRA, CDR2 YSYEKL. As DNA, the CDR3 is TGCGCCAGCAGCCCACCCCGCTCATCCGAGCAGTTCTTC. Translated: CASSPPRSSEQFF.

The sample holds many counts of this clonotype. The genes are TRBV18 and TRBJ1-1, with 12 nucleotides matching TRBD1. The junction had 2 bases not matched to a gene; V was cut back by 2 bases and J by 1 base. Per the germline V gene, CDR1 is KGHSH and CDR2 is LQKENI. The CDR3 covers 16 residues. CDR3: CASSPAGQGANTEAFF. The CDR3 DNA reads as TGTGCCAGCTCACCAGCGGGACAGGGGGCGAACACTGAAGCTTTCTTT.

This clonotype was counted many times. This rearrangement joins TRBV6-1 to TRBJ2-1; a possible D gene is TRBD1 (7 bases). Trimming removed 6 bases from V and 6 bases from J, with 12 bases in between. The CDR3 consists of 13 residues. Germline CDR1 reads MNHNS; CDR2 reads SASEGT. As DNA, the CDR3 is TGTGCCAGCAGGAGACAGGGAGGCAATGAGCAGTTCTTC. It specifies CASRRQGGNEQFF.

This chain joins TRBV9 and TRBJ1-6; D uncertain. V lost 3 bases, J lost 4 bases, and 17 bases lay in between. Germline V CDR1 and CDR2: SGDLS, YYNGEE. CDR3 length: 17 amino acids. Here the CDR3 reads CASSAQSGNRYNSPLHF. CDR3 bases: TGTGCCAGCAGCGCCCAGAGCGGGAACCGGTATAATTCACCCCTCCACTTT.